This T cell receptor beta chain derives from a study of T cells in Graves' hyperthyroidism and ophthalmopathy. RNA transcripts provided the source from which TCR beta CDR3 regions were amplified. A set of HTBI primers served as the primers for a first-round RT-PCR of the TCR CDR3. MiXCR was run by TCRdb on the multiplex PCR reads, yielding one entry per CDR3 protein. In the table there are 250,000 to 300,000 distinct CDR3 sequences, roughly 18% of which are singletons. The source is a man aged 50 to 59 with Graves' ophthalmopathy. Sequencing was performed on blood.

The CDR3 DNA follows: TGTGCCAGCAGCAGACTATCATCATCTGGGGCCAACGTCCTGACTTTC. Translated: CASSRLSSSGANVLTF. V usage is TRBV2 and J usage is TRBJ2-6; weak D call: TRBD2 (5 bases). V lost 6 bases and J lost 1, with 13 bases in between. Germline-derived CDR1 and CDR2 are SNHLY and FYNNEI. This CDR3 is 16 amino acids long. Using reference TRBV2 and TRBJ2-6 for the parts outside the CDR3, the full variable domain is EPEVTQTPSHQVTQMGQEVILRCVPISNHLYFYWYRQILGQKVEFLVSFYNNEISEKSEIFDDQFSVERPDGSNFTLKIRSTKLEDSAMYFCASSRLSSSGANVLTFGAGSRLTVL.